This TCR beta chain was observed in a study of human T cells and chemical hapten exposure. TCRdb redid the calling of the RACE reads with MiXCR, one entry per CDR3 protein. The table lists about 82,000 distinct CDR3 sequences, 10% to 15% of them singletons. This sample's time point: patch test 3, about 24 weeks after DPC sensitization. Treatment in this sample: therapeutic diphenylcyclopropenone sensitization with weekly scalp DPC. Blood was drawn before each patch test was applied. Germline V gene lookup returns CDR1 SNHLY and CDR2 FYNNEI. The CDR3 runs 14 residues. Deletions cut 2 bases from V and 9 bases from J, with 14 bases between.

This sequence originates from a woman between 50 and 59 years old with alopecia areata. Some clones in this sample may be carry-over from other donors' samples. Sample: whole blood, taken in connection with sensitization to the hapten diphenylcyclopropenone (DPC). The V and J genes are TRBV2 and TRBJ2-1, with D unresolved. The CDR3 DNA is TGTGCCAGCAGTGAAATCAATCAAGTCACTGAGCAGTTCTTC. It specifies CASSEINQVTEQFF. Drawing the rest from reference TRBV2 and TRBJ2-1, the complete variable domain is EPEVTQTPSHQVTQMGQEVILRCVPISNHLYFYWYRQILGQKVEFLVSFYNNEISEKSEIFDDQFSVERPDGSNFTLKIRSTKLEDSAMYFCASSEINQVTEQFFGPGTRLTVL.